These T cell receptor beta chains were read from a single sample in a study of cytomegalovirus exposure and HLA in healthy donors. Clones were sequenced by immunoSEQ multiplex PCR, and TCRdb holds only the in-frame ones, with some missing. This sample has some 130,000 clones, with roughly 90% found just once. Sequenced material: PBMCs. These receptors all come from a woman aged 18-29 years in good health and CMV-seropositive. Each CDR3 is given with its conserved first and last residue. The D gene is left open where the match is weak. Clone size appears in some rows only: once, few, many, or a class for an expanded clone.

clone_size: NA; j_call: TRBJ2-5; v_call: TRBV5-1; d_call: NA; cdr3_nt: TGCGCCAGCAGCTTGGTGGGAGCCCAAGAGACCCAGTACTTC; cdr3_aa: CASSLVGAQETQYF
clone_size: once; j_call: TRBJ1-1; v_call: TRBV2; d_call: NA; cdr3_nt: TGTGCCAGCAGTGGTCAGGGGATGAACACTGAAGCTTTCTTT; cdr3_aa: CASSGQGMNTEAFF
clone_size: NA; j_call: TRBJ2-2; v_call: TRBV19; d_call: NA; cdr3_nt: TGTGCCAGTATATACAGTCCGAACACCGGGGAGCTGTTTTTT; cdr3_aa: CASIYSPNTGELFF
clone_size: NA; j_call: TRBJ1-2; v_call: TRBV29-1; d_call: NA; cdr3_nt: TGCAGCGTTGAGGGAACGGGACAACCCCTCTATGGCTACACCTTC; cdr3_aa: CSVEGTGQPLYGYTF
clone_size: once; j_call: TRBJ2-5; v_call: TRBV5-1; d_call: TRBD1; cdr3_nt: TGCGCCAGCAGCTTACCAGGGGGCGGAAGGACCCAGTACTTC; cdr3_aa: CASSLPGGGRTQYF
clone_size: NA; j_call: TRBJ1-2; v_call: TRBV27; d_call: NA; cdr3_nt: TGTGCCAGCAAGTTAACCCCAGCTAACTATGGCTACACCTTC; cdr3_aa: CASKLTPANYGYTF
clone_size: once; j_call: TRBJ2-7; v_call: TRBV7-9; d_call: TRBD1; cdr3_nt: TGTGCCAGCAGCTTATTGGGGACAGGGGATTACGAGCAGTACTTC; cdr3_aa: CASSLLGTGDYEQYF
clone_size: NA; j_call: TRBJ1-6; v_call: TRBV6-5; d_call: NA; cdr3_nt: TGTGCCAGCAGTTATTGGGAACGGGGGGCTCATTCACCCCTCCACTTT; cdr3_aa: CASSYWERGAHSPLHF
clone_size: few; j_call: TRBJ1-6; v_call: TRBV30; d_call: NA; cdr3_nt: TGTGCCGCTCACCGGGACATTTCCTATAATTCACCCCTCCACTTT; cdr3_aa: CAAHRDISYNSPLHF
clone_size: NA; j_call: TRBJ1-5; v_call: TRBV5-1; d_call: NA; cdr3_nt: TGCGCCAGCAGCTTTGGGGAGGGCAATCAGCCCCAGCATTTT; cdr3_aa: CASSFGEGNQPQHF
clone_size: NA; j_call: TRBJ2-7; v_call: TRBV30; d_call: TRBD1; cdr3_nt: TGTGCCTGGAACGAAAGGGACAGGCCATACTACGAGCAGTACTTC; cdr3_aa: CAWNERDRPYYEQYF
clone_size: NA; j_call: TRBJ2-2; v_call: TRBV15; d_call: TRBD2; cdr3_nt: TGTGCCACCAGCAGAGATCTACTAGCGAAGAACACCGGGGAGCTGTTTTTT; cdr3_aa: CATSRDLLAKNTGELFF
clone_size: NA; j_call: TRBJ1-5; v_call: TRBV19; d_call: NA; cdr3_nt: TGTGCCAGTAGTCTCCGATTGGCGGGCAACGGCAATCAGCCCCAGCATTTT; cdr3_aa: CASSLRLAGNGNQPQHF
clone_size: few; j_call: TRBJ2-7; v_call: TRBV10-1; d_call: NA; cdr3_nt: TGCGCCATCTCCCCTACCTACGAGCAGTACTTC; cdr3_aa: CAISPTYEQYF
clone_size: once; j_call: TRBJ1-5; v_call: TRBV6-1; d_call: TRBD1; cdr3_nt: TGTGCCAGCAGAGGAGACAGGGGGCCCGCTCAGCCCCAGCATTTT; cdr3_aa: CASRGDRGPAQPQHF
clone_size: NA; j_call: TRBJ2-4; v_call: TRBV2; d_call: NA; cdr3_nt: TGTGCCACTTCCCCAGGGCAGAACAAAAACATTCAGTACTTC; cdr3_aa: CATSPGQNKNIQYF
clone_size: NA; j_call: TRBJ2-7; v_call: TRBV27; d_call: NA; cdr3_nt: TGTGCCAGCAGGCTAGGACGACTAGTATCTCCAAGTGAGCAGTACTTC; cdr3_aa: CASRLGRLVSPSEQYF
clone_size: NA; j_call: TRBJ1-4; v_call: TRBV4-2; d_call: NA; cdr3_nt: TGTGCCAGCAGCCAAGGTACAGGGCCTCCTGCAAGTAATGAAAAACTGTTTTTT; cdr3_aa: CASSQGTGPPASNEKLFF
clone_size: NA; j_call: TRBJ1-1; v_call: TRBV11-2; d_call: NA; cdr3_nt: TGTGCCAGCAGCCAATCTCCATCGACAGGAAATGAAGCTTTCTTT; cdr3_aa: CASSQSPSTGNEAFF
clone_size: NA; j_call: TRBJ2-3; v_call: TRBV2; d_call: TRBD2; cdr3_nt: TGTGCCAGCATTACGACTGGCGGGGGGGCTGGAGATACGCAGTATTTT; cdr3_aa: CASITTGGGAGDTQYF
clone_size: NA; j_call: TRBJ1-3; v_call: TRBV6-5; d_call: NA; cdr3_nt: TGTGCCAGCAGAGGGACTTCTGGAAACACCATATATTTT; cdr3_aa: CASRGTSGNTIYF
clone_size: once; j_call: TRBJ2-3; v_call: TRBV11-2; d_call: NA; cdr3_nt: TGTGCCAGCAGCTTAGATCGGGGGTCAGCAGATACGCAGTATTTT; cdr3_aa: CASSLDRGSADTQYF
clone_size: NA; j_call: TRBJ2-1; v_call: TRBV18; d_call: TRBD2; cdr3_nt: TGTGCCAGCTCACCTGGACTAGCGGGGGACAATGAGCAGTTCTTC; cdr3_aa: CASSPGLAGDNEQFF
clone_size: NA; j_call: TRBJ2-1; v_call: TRBV7-2; d_call: TRBD2; cdr3_nt: TGTGCCAGCAGCTTAGTGGGTCTAGCGGGATCCTACAATGAGCAGTTCTTC; cdr3_aa: CASSLVGLAGSYNEQFF